Shown below are 13 T cell receptor beta chains from a single sample sequenced in a study of CD8+ T cells in alopecia areata. TCR sequencing used cDNA made by reverse transcription of extracted RNA. Assay used: immunoSEQ multiplex PCR; TCRdb lists only in-frame clones, some missing. The table has over 150,000 clones, roughly 60% seen once; the top ten hold 1.5% to 2%. Source: CD4+ T cells sorted from blood, taken at week 0. The receptor set was obtained from a human donor with alopecia areata.

V gene TRBV7-2 combines with J gene TRBJ2-3, with no clear D. Looked up from germline, CDR1 is SGHTA and CDR2 is FQGNSA. The CDR3 loop spans 12 amino acids. Between the trimmed V and J ends, which lost 2 bases and 1 base, there was a span of 1 base. The CDR3, as DNA: TGTGCCAGCAGCTTACGCACAGATACGCAGTATTTT. Its translation: CASSLRTDTQYF.

This chain connects TRBV2 to TRBJ1-1; D might be TRBD1 (5 bases). This CDR3 contains 13 residues. The germline gives CDR1 SNHLY, CDR2 FYNNEI. V shed 6 bases and J shed 5 bases, with 13 bases lying between them. CDR3 sequence (DNA): TGTGCCAGCAGGATGGGGCCGGGGACTGAAGCTTTCTTT. It specifies CASRMGPGTEAFF.

The V call is TRBV10-3, the J call TRBJ2-5, with 10 bases matching TRBD1. CDR3 length equals 12 residues. Looked up from germline, CDR1 is ENHRY and CDR2 is SYGVKD. V trimming: 9 bases; J trimming: 3 bases; junction bases outside the gene matches: 1. CDR3 sequence (DNA): TGTGCCATTGGACAGGGGGAAGAGACCCAGTACTTC. This gives the protein CAIGQGEETQYF.

The chain is built from TRBV28 and TRBJ1-2; the D is unclear. V lost 5 bases to trimming and J lost 4 bases, with 8 bases between them. From germline, CDR1 is MDHEN and CDR2 SYDVKM. This CDR3 has 12 residues. CDR3: CASSLAPYGYTF. CDR3 sequence (DNA): TGTGCCAGCAGTCTCGCTCCCTATGGCTACACCTTC.

The genes are TRBV11-2 and TRBJ2-7, with TRBD2 matching 7 bases. In germline, CDR1 is SGHAT, CDR2 FQNNGV. The CDR3 covers 17 residues. V shed 3 bases and J 3 bases; nucleotides not matched to a gene: 14. The CDR3 DNA reads as TGTGCCAGCAGCTTTCGAGGGTCGGGCGGGGGTCGCTACGAGCAGTACTTC. It yields the protein CASSFRGSGGGRYEQYF.

This clone was found many times. CDR3 coding DNA: TGTGCCAGCAGCTTAGGGGGCCCCGCTGCTGAGCAGTTCTTC. Encoded protein: CASSLGGPAAEQFF. The chain has TRBV7-9 and TRBJ2-1; tentatively, D is TRBD1 (5 bases). The CDR3 contains 14 residues. The V end lost 1 base, the J end lost 9 bases, and 13 bases lay between the germline ends. Germline CDR1 is SEHNR and CDR2 is FQNEAQ (reference sequence).

The CDR3 nucleotides read TGTGCCACCAGCAGGAACAGGGGAGTCGGCTACGAGCAGTACTTC. This translates into CATSRNRGVGYEQYF. This chain joins TRBV15 and TRBJ2-5; 7 nucleotides line up with TRBD1. The closer fit of TRBJ2-7 to the DNA end suggests the J call may be wrong. CDR3 length: 15 residues. Germline V lookup: CDR1 LNHNV, CDR2 YYDKDF (reference sequence).

This chain links TRBV29-1 with TRBJ1-4; D not certain. The CDR3 runs to 14 residues. V was shortened by 6 bases and J by 0 bases, with 11 bases between the two germline ends. Germline V gene data show CDR1 as SQVTM and CDR2 as ANQGSEA. The CDR3 region is CSVAEVATNEKLFF. The CDR3 nucleotides read TGCAGCGTGGCGGAGGTTGCAACTAATGAAAAACTGTTTTTT.

This clone was counted a few times. This chain links TRBV2 with TRBJ2-4; either TRBD1 or TRBD2 may supply D (6 bases each). Per germline, CDR1 SNHLY and CDR2 FYNNEI. V was clipped by 7 bases and J by 8 bases, with 18 bases between them. The CDR3 covers 14 residues. CDR3 protein: CASTSGAGLDIQYF. DNA of the CDR3: TGTGCCAGCACGTCGGGGGCAGGGCTAGACATTCAGTACTTC. Together with reference TRBV2 and TRBJ2-4, the CDR3 gives the full variable domain: EPEVTQTPSHQVTQMGQEVILRCVPISNHLYFYWYRQILGQKVEFLVSFYNNEISEKSEIFDDQFSVERPDGSNFTLKIRSTKLEDSAMYFCASTSGAGLDIQYFGAGTRLSVL.

The chain joins TRBV9 to TRBJ1-4; D remains unclear. Germline V gives CDR1 SGDLS, CDR2 YYNGEE. The CDR3 has 14 residues. Trimming left V 0 bases short and J 8 bases short, with 11 bases between. This chain's CDR3 is CASSVGQSKEKLFF. CDR3 sequence (DNA): TGTGCCAGCAGCGTAGGTCAGAGCAAGGAAAAACTGTTTTTT.

This clone showed up just a few times. V usage is TRBV4-3 and J usage is TRBJ2-1; D uncertain. The V gene lost 2 bases and the J gene lost 2 bases, with 13 bases spanning the gap. The CDR3 has 16 amino acids. From germline, CDR1 is LGHNA and CDR2 YSLEER. Written as DNA, the CDR3 is TGCGCCAGCAGCCAAATCGACATGATGGCCTACAATGAGCAGTTCTTC. Translating it yields CASSQIDMMAYNEQFF.

V gene TRBV11-3 combines with J gene TRBJ2-1, with D perhaps given as TRBD1 or TRBD2 (5 bases each). From germline, CDR1 is SGHNT and CDR2 YENEEA. V was clipped by 5 bases and J by 6 bases, with 11 bases between them. The CDR3 loop spans 13 amino acids. CDR3 protein: CASSLRGVNEQFF. CDR3 coding DNA: TGTGCCAGCAGCCTGAGGGGAGTCAATGAGCAGTTCTTC. Using reference TRBV11-3 and TRBJ2-1 for the parts outside the CDR3, the full variable domain is EAGVVQSPRYKIIEKKQPVAFWCNPISGHNTLYWYLQNLGQGPELLIRYENEEAVDDSQLPKDRFSAERLKGVDSTLKIQPAELGDSAVYLCASSLRGVNEQFFGPGTRLTVL.

This chain joins TRBV15 and TRBJ1-2, with no clear D. Germline V gene sequence: CDR1 LNHNV, CDR2 YYDKDF (reference sequence). The CDR3 consists of 14 residues. Trimming removed 6 bases from V and 6 bases from J, with 17 bases in between. CDR3 sequence reads: CATSARADVNGYTF. The CDR3 DNA sequence: TGTGCCACCAGTGCCCGGGCAGATGTTAATGGCTACACCTTC.